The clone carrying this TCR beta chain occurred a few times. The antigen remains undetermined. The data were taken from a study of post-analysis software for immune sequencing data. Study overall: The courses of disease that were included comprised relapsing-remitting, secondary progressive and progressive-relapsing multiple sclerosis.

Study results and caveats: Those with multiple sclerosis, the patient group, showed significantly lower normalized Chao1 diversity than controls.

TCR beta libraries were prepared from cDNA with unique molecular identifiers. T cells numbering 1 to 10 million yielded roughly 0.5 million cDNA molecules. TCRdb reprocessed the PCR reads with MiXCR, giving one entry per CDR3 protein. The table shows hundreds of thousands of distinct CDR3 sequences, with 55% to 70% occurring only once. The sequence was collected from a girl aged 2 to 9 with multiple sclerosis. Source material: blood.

The CDR3 reads CASSLTAGTGGEQYF. The DNA for the CDR3 is TGTGCCAGCAGCTTAACCGCCGGGACAGGGGGCGAGCAGTACTTC. The J gene is TRBJ2-7, the V gene TRBV7-3; 11 nucleotides align to TRBD1. Germline CDR1 SGHTA, CDR2 FQGTGA. The CDR3 is 15 residues long. The ends lost 0 bases at V and 6 bases at J; junction bases unmatched: 4.